This TCR beta chain is drawn from a study of T cell clones after liver transplantation. Study overall: Graft-donor-reactive sequences were compared with third-party-reactive TCRbeta sequences from pre-transplant mixed lymphocyte reactions. Patients counted as tolerant after at least one year off all immunosuppression, enzymes not exceeding twice normal. The study's findings and limits: Graft donor-reactive T cells may have migrated into the graft rather than being deleted. Small, mixed patient groups and varying post-transplant times limit these conclusions.

This CDR3 spans 9 amino acids. TCRdb's copy holds only in-frame clones and misses some; the assay was immunoSEQ multiplex PCR. The repertoire holds approximately 55,000 clones, with roughly 71% as singletons. As for this clone: Antigen unknown.

This sequence joins TRBV12-2 and TRBJ1-2. TRBV12-2 is a known pseudogene. The sequencing used CD4+ T cells from blood, collected 52 to 60 months after liver transplant. The TCR originated in a human patient who received a liver transplant. Some T cells may be supplied by the graft donor. This CDR3 is CASRVDYTF. In DNA form, the CDR3 reads TGTGCAAGTCGCGTGGACTACACCTTC.